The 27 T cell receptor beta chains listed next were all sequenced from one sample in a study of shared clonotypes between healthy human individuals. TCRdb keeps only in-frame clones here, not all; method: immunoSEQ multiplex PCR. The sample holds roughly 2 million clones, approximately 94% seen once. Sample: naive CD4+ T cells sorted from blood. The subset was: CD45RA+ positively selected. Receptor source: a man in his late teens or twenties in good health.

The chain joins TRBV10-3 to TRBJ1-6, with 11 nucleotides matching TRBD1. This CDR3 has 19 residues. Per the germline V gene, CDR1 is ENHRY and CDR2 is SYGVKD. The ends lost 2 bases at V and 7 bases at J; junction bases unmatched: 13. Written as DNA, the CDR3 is TGTGCCATCAGTGAGACAGGACAGGGGGCCGCCGGCTCCAATTCACCCCTCCACTTT. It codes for CAISETGQGAAGSNSPLHF.

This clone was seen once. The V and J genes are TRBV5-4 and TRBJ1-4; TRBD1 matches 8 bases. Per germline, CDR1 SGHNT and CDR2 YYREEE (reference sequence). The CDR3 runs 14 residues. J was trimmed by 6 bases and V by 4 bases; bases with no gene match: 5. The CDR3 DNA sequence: TGTGCCAGCAGCCGAGGGACAGGTCATGAAAAACTGTTTTTT. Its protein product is CASSRGTGHEKLFF.

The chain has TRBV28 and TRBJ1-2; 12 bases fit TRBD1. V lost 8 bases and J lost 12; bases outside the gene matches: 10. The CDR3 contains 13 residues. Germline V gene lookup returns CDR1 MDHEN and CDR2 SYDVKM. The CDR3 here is CASSSGTGGADTF. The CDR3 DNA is TGTGCCAGCTCGTCCGGGACAGGGGGCGCCGACACCTTC.

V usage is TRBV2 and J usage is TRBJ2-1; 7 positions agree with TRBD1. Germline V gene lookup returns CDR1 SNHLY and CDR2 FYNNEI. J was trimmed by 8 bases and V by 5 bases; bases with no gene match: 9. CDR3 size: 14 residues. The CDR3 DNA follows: TGTGCCAGCAGTCGACAGGGAGCGGACGATGAGCAGTTCTTC. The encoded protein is CASSRQGADDEQFF. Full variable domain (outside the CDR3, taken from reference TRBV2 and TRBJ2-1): EPEVTQTPSHQVTQMGQEVILRCVPISNHLYFYWYRQILGQKVEFLVSFYNNEISEKSEIFDDQFSVERPDGSNFTLKIRSTKLEDSAMYFCASSRQGADDEQFFGPGTRLTVL.

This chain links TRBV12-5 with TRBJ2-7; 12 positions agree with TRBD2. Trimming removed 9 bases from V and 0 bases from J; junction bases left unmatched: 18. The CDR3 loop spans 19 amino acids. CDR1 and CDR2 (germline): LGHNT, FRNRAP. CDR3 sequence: CASSREGWTSGADSYEQYF. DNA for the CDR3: TGTGCTAGCAGCCGGGAGGGGTGGACTAGCGGGGCCGACTCCTACGAGCAGTACTTC.

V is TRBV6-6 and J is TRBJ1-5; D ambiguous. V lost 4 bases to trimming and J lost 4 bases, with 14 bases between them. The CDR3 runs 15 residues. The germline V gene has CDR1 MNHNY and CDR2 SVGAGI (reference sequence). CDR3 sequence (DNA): TGTGCCAGCAGTTTGGGTCAACAGAATAATCAGCCCCAGCATTTT. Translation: CASSLGQQNNQPQHF.

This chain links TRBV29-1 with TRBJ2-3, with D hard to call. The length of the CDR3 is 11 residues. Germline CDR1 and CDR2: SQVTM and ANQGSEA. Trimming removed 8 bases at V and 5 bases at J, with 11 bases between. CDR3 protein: CSSSPIDTQYF. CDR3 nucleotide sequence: TGCAGCTCGTCCCCTATAGATACGCAGTATTTT.

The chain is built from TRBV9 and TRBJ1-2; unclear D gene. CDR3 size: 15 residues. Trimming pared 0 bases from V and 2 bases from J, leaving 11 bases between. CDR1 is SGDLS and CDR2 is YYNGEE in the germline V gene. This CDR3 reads CASSVASSVNYGYTF. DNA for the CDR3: TGTGCCAGCAGCGTAGCCAGCTCCGTCAACTATGGCTACACCTTC. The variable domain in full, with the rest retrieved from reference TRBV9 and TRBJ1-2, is DSGVTQTPKHLITATGQRVTLRCSPRSGDLSVYWYQQSLDQGLQFLIQYYNGEERAKGNILERFSAQQFPDLHSELNLSSLELGDSALYFCASSVASSVNYGYTFGSGTRLTVV.

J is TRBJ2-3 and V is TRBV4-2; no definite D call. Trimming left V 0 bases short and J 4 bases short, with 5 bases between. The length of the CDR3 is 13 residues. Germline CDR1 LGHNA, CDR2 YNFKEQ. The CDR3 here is CASSQEIADTQYF. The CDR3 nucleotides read TGTGCCAGCAGCCAAGAAATCGCAGATACGCAGTATTTT.

The CDR3 protein is CASSRGDGTNTGELFF. The CDR3 bases are TGCGCCAGCTCACGTGGTGACGGAACGAACACCGGGGAGCTGTTTTTT. The chain uses TRBV5-1 and TRBJ2-2; D is ambiguous. CDR1 is SGHRS and CDR2 is YFSETQ in the germline V gene. V shed 7 bases and J shed 0 bases, with 16 bases lying between them. The length of the CDR3 is 16 residues.

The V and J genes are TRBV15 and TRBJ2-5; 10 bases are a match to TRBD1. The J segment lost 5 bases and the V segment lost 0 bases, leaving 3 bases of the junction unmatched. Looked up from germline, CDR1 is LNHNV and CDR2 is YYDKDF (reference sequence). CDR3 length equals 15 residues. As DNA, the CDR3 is TGTGCCACCAGCAGAGATGCGGACAGGGGGGAGACCCAGTACTTC. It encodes CATSRDADRGETQYF. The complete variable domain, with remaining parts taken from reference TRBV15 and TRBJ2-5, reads DAMVIQNPRYQVTQFGKPVTLSCSQTLNHNVMYWYQQKSSQAPKLLFHYYDKDFNNEADTPDNFQSRRPNTSFCFLDIRSPGLGDTAMYLCATSRDADRGETQYFGPGTRLLVL.

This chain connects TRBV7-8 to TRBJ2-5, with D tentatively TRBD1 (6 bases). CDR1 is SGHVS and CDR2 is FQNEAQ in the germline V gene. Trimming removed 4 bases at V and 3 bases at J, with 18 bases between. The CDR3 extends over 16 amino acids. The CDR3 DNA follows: TGTGCCAGCAGCTCTGGACAGTTTACGTTTAAAGAGACCCAGTACTTC. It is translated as CASSSGQFTFKETQYF.

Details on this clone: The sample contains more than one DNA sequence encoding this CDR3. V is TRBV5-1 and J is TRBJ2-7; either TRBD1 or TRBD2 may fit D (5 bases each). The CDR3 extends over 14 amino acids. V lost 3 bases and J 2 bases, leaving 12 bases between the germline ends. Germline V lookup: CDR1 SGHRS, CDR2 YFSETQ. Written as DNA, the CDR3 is TGCGCCAGCAGCTCTGGGACGGTACCCTACGAGCAGTACTTC. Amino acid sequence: CASSSGTVPYEQYF.

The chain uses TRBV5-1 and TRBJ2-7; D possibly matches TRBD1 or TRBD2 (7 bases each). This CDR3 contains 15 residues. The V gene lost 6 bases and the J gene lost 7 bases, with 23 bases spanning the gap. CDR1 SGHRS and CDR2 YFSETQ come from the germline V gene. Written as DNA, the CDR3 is TGCGCCAGCAACCTTAACCGACTAGCAGGGGGTGAGCAGTACTTC. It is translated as CASNLNRLAGGEQYF.

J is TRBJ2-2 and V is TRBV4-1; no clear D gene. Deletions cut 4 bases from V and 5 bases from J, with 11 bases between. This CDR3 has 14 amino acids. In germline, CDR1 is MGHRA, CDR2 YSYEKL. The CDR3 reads CASSLSTGTGELFF. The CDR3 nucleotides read TGCGCCAGCAGCCTATCTACTGGGACCGGGGAGCTGTTTTTT.

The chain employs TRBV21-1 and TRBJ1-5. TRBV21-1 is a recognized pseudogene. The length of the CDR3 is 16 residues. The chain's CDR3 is CASSSGERRSNQPQHF. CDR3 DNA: TGTGCCAGCAGCTCCGGGGAGCGTAGGAGCAATCAGCCCCAGCATTTT.

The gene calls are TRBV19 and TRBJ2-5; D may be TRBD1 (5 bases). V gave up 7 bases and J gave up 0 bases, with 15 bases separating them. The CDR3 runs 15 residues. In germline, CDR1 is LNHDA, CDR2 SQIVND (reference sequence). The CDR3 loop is CASTMGLGNQETQYF. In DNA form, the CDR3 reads TGTGCCAGTACCATGGGGCTGGGCAACCAAGAGACCCAGTACTTC.

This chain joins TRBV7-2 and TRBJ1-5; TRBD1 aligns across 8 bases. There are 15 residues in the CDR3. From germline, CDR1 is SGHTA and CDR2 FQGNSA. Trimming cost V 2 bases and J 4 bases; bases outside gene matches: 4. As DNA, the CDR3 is TGTGCCAGCAGCTTAACAGGGGGGCTGAATCAGCCCCAGCATTTT. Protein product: CASSLTGGLNQPQHF.

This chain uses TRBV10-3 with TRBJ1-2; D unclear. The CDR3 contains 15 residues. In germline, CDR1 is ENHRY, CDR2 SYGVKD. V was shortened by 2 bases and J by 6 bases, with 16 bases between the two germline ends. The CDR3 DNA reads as TGTGCCATCAGTGAGGCTAGAGGGCGAAGTCATGGCTACACCTTC. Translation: CAISEARGRSHGYTF.

As DNA, the CDR3 is TGCGCCAGCAGCCAAGGACTGATCCCGAACTCCTACGAGCAGTACTTC. Translating gives CASSQGLIPNSYEQYF. V is TRBV4-1 and J is TRBJ2-7; D unresolved. Germline values: CDR1 MGHRA, CDR2 YSYEKL. CDR3 length: 16 amino acids. The V end was cut by 1 base, the J end by 0 bases, with 13 bases between.

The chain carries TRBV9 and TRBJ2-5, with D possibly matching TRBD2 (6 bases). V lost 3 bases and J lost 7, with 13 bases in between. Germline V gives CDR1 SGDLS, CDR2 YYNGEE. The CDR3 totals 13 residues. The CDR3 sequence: CASSEGLPGTQYF. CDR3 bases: TGTGCCAGCAGCGAGGGACTCCCCGGGACCCAGTACTTC.

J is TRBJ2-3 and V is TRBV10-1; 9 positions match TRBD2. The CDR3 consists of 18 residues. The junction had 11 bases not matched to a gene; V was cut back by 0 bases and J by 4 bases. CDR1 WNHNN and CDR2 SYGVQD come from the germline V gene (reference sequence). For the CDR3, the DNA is TGCGCCAGCAGTGAGTCTGCGAGCCTAGCGGGAAGGTCAGATACGCAGTATTTT. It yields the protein CASSESASLAGRSDTQYF.

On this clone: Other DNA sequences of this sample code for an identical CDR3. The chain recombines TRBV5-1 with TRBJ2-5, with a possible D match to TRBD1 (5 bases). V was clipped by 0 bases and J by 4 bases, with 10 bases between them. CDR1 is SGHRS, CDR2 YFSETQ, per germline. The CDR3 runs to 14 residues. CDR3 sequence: CASSLAREGETQYF. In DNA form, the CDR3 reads TGCGCCAGCAGCTTGGCCAGGGAAGGAGAGACCCAGTACTTC. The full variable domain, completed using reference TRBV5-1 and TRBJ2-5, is KAGVTQTPRYLIKTRGQQVTLSCSPISGHRSVSWYQQTPGQGLQFLFEYFSETQRNKGNFPGRFSGRQFSNSRSEMNVSTLELGDSALYLCASSLAREGETQYFGPGTRLLVL.

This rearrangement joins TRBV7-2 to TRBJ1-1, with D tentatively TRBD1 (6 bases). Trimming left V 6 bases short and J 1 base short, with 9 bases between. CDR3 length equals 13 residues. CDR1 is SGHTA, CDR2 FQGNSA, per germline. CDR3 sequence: CASRPQGNTEAFF. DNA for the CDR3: TGTGCCAGCAGGCCACAGGGGAACACTGAAGCTTTCTTT.

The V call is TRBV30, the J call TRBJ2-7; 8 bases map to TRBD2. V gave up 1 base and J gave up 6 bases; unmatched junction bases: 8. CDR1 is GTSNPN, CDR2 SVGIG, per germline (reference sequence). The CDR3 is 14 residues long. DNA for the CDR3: TGTGCCTGGAGTGGGGTGACTAGCGTTTCCGAGCAGTACTTC. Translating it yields CAWSGVTSVSEQYF.

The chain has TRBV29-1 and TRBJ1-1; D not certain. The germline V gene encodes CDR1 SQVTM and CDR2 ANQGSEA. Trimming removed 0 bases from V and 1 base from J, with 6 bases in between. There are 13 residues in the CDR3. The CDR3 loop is CSVEEWRNTEAFF. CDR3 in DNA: TGCAGCGTTGAAGAGTGGAGGAACACTGAAGCTTTCTTT.

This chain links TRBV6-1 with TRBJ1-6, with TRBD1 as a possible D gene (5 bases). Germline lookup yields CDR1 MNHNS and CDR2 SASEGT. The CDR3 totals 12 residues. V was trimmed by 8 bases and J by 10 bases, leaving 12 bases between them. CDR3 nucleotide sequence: TGTGCCAGCTTCGCCCAGGGATCACCCCTCCACTTT. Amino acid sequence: CASFAQGSPLHF.